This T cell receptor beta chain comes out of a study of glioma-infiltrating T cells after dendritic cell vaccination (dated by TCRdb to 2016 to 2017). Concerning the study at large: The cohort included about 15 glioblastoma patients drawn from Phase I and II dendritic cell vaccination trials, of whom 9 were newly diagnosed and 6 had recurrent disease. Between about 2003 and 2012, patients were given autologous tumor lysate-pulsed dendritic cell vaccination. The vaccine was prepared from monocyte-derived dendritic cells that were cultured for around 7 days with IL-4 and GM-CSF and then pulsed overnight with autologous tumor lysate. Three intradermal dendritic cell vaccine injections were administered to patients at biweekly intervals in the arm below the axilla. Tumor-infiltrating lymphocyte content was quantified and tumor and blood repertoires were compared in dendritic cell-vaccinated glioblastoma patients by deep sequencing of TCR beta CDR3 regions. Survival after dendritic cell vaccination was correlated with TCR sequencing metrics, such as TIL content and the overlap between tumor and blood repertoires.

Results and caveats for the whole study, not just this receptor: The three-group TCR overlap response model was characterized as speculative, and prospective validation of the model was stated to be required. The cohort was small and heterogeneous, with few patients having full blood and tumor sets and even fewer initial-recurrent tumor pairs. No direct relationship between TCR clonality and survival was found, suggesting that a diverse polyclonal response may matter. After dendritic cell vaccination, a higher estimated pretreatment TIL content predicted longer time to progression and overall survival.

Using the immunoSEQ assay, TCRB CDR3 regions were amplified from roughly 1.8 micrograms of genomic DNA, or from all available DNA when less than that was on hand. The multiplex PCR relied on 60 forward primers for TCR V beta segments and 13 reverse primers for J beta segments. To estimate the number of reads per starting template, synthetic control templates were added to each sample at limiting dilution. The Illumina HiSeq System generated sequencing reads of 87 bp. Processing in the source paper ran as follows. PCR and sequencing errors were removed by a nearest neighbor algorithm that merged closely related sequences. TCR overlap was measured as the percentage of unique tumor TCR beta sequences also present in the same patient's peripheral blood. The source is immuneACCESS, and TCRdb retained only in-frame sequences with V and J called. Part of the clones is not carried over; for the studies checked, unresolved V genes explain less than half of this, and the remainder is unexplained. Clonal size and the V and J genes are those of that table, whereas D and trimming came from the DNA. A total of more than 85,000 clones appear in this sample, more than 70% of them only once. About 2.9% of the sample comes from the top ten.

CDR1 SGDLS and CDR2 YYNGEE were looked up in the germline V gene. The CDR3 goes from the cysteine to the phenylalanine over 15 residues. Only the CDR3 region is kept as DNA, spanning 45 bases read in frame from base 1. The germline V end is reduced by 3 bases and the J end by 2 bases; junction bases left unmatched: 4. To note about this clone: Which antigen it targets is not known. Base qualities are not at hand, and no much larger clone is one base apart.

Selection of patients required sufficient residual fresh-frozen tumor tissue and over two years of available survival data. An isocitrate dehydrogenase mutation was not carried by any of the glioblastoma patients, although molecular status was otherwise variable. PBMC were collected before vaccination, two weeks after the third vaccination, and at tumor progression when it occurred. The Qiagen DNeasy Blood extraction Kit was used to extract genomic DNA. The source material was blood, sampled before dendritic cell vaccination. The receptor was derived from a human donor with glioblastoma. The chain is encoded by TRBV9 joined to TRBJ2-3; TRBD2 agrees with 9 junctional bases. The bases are TGTGCCAGCAGCGGACTAGCGGCCTCCACAGATACGCAGTATTTT. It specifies CASSGLAASTDTQYF. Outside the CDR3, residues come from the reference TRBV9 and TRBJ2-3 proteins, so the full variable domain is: DSGVTQTPKHLITATGQRVTLRCSPRSGDLSVYWYQQSLDQGLQFLIQYYNGEERAKGNILERFSAQQFPDLHSELNLSSLELGDSALYFCASSGLAASTDTQYFGPGTRLTVL.